Listed here are 28 T cell receptor beta chains from one sample, sequenced in a study of T-cell memory formation after mild COVID-19. TCRdb reprocessed the 5' RACE reads via MiXCR and lists one record per CDR3 protein. The table lists fewer than 650,000 distinct CDR3 sequences, about a fifth of them singletons. Source material: PBMCs or a T cell subset sorted from them (not recorded which). These receptor sequences come from an adult woman who had mild COVID-19 (a few samples of this study predate the infection). Cell type and time point are not known.

In this sample, this clonotype turned up many times. The gene calls are TRBV6-2 or TRBV6-3 and TRBJ2-2; 7 nucleotides match TRBD1. Per germline, CDR1 MNHEY and CDR2 SVGEGT. The CDR3 spans 15 residues. V lost 8 bases and J lost 6; bases outside the gene matches: 12. Here the CDR3 reads CASVPGTVEAGELFF. CDR3 coding DNA: TGTGCCAGCGTCCCCGGGACAGTCGAAGCCGGGGAGCTGTTTTTT.

This clonotype was found once. J is TRBJ1-1 and V is TRBV4-1; D uncertain. Germline V CDR1 and CDR2: MGHRA, YSYEKL. This CDR3 has 15 amino acids. Trimming removed 1 base at V and 0 bases at J, with 9 bases between. In DNA form, the CDR3 reads TGCGCCAGCAGCCAAGTCCCGGGGATGAACACTGAAGCTTTCTTT. This translates into CASSQVPGMNTEAFF.

This clonotype came up a few times. The chain uses TRBV20-1 and TRBJ2-7; unclear D gene. V was cut by 7 bases and J by 2 bases, with 12 bases left in between. Germline values: CDR1 DFQATT, CDR2 SNEGSKA (reference sequence). The CDR3 extends over 12 amino acids. The CDR3 DNA reads as TGCAGTGTGGCGATTAACCCCTACGAGCAGTACTTC. Encoded protein: CSVAINPYEQYF.

This clonotype came up a few times. The rearrangement links TRBV11-2 to TRBJ1-4, with 8 bases fitting TRBD1. Trimming removed 4 bases from V and 7 bases from J; junction bases left unmatched: 8. CDR3 size: 15 residues. CDR1 and CDR2 (germline): SGHAT, FQNNGV. CDR3 sequence: CASSSAGTGREKLFF. As DNA, the CDR3 is TGTGCCAGCAGCTCCGCTGGGACAGGACGTGAAAAACTGTTTTTT. Combining the CDR3 with reference TRBV11-2 and TRBJ1-4 gives the whole variable domain EAGVAQSPRYKIIEKRQSVAFWCNPISGHATLYWYQQILGQGPKLLIQFQNNGVVDDSQLPKDRFSAERLKGVDSTLKIQPAKLEDSAVYLCASSSAGTGREKLFFGSGTQLSVL.

This clonotype was recorded many times. This chain connects TRBV5-1 to TRBJ2-5; 10 bases are shared with TRBD2. V was clipped by 2 bases and J by 2 bases; unmatched bases: 0. Germline V gene lookup returns CDR1 SGHRS and CDR2 YFSETQ. CDR3 length: 14 amino acids. The CDR3 reads CASSFSGGQETQYF. DNA for the CDR3: TGCGCCAGCAGCTTTAGCGGGGGGCAAGAGACCCAGTACTTC.

In its sample, this clonotype was seen a few times. The chain combines TRBV29-1 with TRBJ1-1; tentatively, D is TRBD1 (5 bases). The CDR3 totals 10 residues. Germline CDR1 is SQVTM and CDR2 is ANQGSEA. The V and J ends lost 4 bases and 7 bases respectively, with 7 bases between them. DNA for the CDR3: TGCAGCGTTGCCGACAGTGAAGCTTTCTTT. Translating it yields CSVADSEAFF.

The sample holds a few counts of this clonotype. V usage is TRBV14 and J usage is TRBJ2-7; 7 bases align to TRBD2. Germline V gene lookup returns CDR1 SGHDN and CDR2 FVKESK. V dropped 3 bases and J dropped 3; count of bases not matched to a gene: 8. The CDR3 loop spans 15 amino acids. The CDR3 region has the DNA TGTGCCAGCAGCCAGTCGGGACTAACTCTCTACGAGCAGTACTTC. Translating it yields CASSQSGLTLYEQYF.

The chain recombines TRBV5-5 with TRBJ1-5; a possible D gene is TRBD1 (5 bases). CDR3 size: 17 residues. Germline V CDR1 and CDR2: SGHKS, YYEKEE (reference sequence). V lost 0 bases and J 7 bases, leaving 20 bases between the germline ends. The CDR3 nucleotides read TGTGCCAGCAGCTTGGGGGGCAGCTCCAGAGGGAACCAGCCCCAGCATTTT. This codes for CASSLGGSSRGNQPQHF.

The V and J genes are TRBV5-1 and TRBJ2-3, with D hard to call. Germline lookup yields CDR1 SGHRS and CDR2 YFSETQ. The V gene lost 0 bases and the J gene lost 2 bases, with 16 bases spanning the gap. This CDR3 is built from 17 residues. This CDR3 reads CASSLGTQSVLTDTQYF. CDR3 coding DNA: TGCGCCAGCAGCTTGGGGACCCAGAGTGTGCTCACAGATACGCAGTATTTT.

The rearrangement uses TRBV5-4 and TRBJ2-5; 9 nucleotides match TRBD1. The V segment lost 4 bases and the J segment 3 bases; nucleotides outside the gene matches: 7. The CDR3 covers 15 residues. Germline CDR1 and CDR2: SGHNT and YYREEE (reference sequence). The chain's CDR3 is CASSPTGGGEETQYF. The DNA for the CDR3 is TGTGCCAGCAGCCCGACAGGGGGTGGGGAAGAGACCCAGTACTTC.

J is TRBJ2-7 and V is TRBV2, with 9 bases identical to TRBD1. Trimming cost V 6 bases and J 4 bases; bases outside gene matches: 7. The CDR3 sequence is 14 residues long. Germline V gives CDR1 SNHLY, CDR2 FYNNEI. CDR3 DNA sequence: TGTGCCAGCAGGCGGACAGGGGAGGTATACGAGCAGTACTTC. This codes for CASRRTGEVYEQYF.

This chain uses TRBV9 with TRBJ2-1, with 9 bases that match TRBD2. V shed 3 bases, J shed 9 bases, and the junction held 7 bases outside the gene matches. The CDR3 loop spans 14 amino acids. CDR1 and CDR2 (germline): SGDLS, YYNGEE. The CDR3 region is CASSAGLASLEQFF. The CDR3 DNA reads as TGTGCCAGCAGCGCCGGACTAGCGAGCCTTGAGCAGTTCTTC.

This clonotype occurred many times. The chain uses TRBV5-1 and TRBJ2-1, with D tentatively TRBD1 or TRBD2 (6 bases each). V lost 4 bases, J lost 8 bases, and 13 bases lay in between. The CDR3 spans 13 residues. Germline V gene sequence: CDR1 SGHRS, CDR2 YFSETQ. DNA for the CDR3: TGCGCCAGCAGCGGAGGGGGGCTGGATGAGCAGTTCTTC. Its protein is CASSGGGLDEQFF. The variable domain in full, completed from reference TRBV5-1 and TRBJ2-1, reads KAGVTQTPRYLIKTRGQQVTLSCSPISGHRSVSWYQQTPGQGLQFLFEYFSETQRNKGNFPGRFSGRQFSNSRSEMNVSTLELGDSALYLCASSGGGLDEQFFGPGTRLTVL.

This clonotype has more than one count but fewer than ten. The chain couples TRBV7-9 to TRBJ1-2; 7 nucleotides match TRBD1. V shed 7 bases and J 5 bases; nucleotides not matched to a gene: 10. Germline CDR1 reads SEHNR; CDR2 reads FQNEAQ (reference sequence). This CDR3 contains 14 residues. CDR3 region: CASIAGGLPYGYTF. As DNA, the CDR3 is TGTGCCAGCATCGCAGGGGGGTTACCGTATGGCTACACCTTC.

This clonotype was found many times. V gene TRBV25-1 combines with J gene TRBJ2-7, with TRBD1 matching 8 bases. V shed 3 bases, J shed 0 bases, and the junction held 13 bases outside the gene matches. The CDR3 is made up of 18 amino acids. The V gene's germline CDR1 is MGHDK and CDR2 SYGVNS. The CDR3 protein is CASSDEVGGQGGSYEQYF. In DNA, the CDR3 is TGTGCCAGCAGTGACGAGGTTGGCGGACAGGGAGGCTCCTACGAGCAGTACTTC.

The chain couples TRBV5-1 to TRBJ2-7; possible D gene TRBD2, 5 bases. CDR3 length: 13 residues. Deletions cut 0 bases from V and 7 bases from J, with 11 bases between. Germline V CDR1 and CDR2: SGHRS, YFSETQ. CDR3 DNA: TGCGCCAGCAGCTTGGTGGTTGGAGGAGAGCAGTACTTC. This sequence encodes CASSLVVGGEQYF. Complete variable domain (other parts from reference TRBV5-1 and TRBJ2-7): KAGVTQTPRYLIKTRGQQVTLSCSPISGHRSVSWYQQTPGQGLQFLFEYFSETQRNKGNFPGRFSGRQFSNSRSEMNVSTLELGDSALYLCASSLVVGGEQYFGPGTRLTVT.

The chain combines TRBV5-1 with TRBJ2-1, with TRBD1 matching over 11 bases. V shed 7 bases, J shed 7 bases, and the junction held 7 bases outside the gene matches. The CDR3 has 14 amino acids. The germline gives CDR1 SGHRS, CDR2 YFSETQ. CDR3 region: CASGQGARANEQFF. The CDR3 nucleotides read TGCGCCAGCGGACAGGGGGCGAGGGCGAATGAGCAGTTCTTC. The full variable domain, completed using reference TRBV5-1 and TRBJ2-1, is KAGVTQTPRYLIKTRGQQVTLSCSPISGHRSVSWYQQTPGQGLQFLFEYFSETQRNKGNFPGRFSGRQFSNSRSEMNVSTLELGDSALYLCASGQGARANEQFFGPGTRLTVL.

The table lists this clonotype with a few counts. This rearrangement joins TRBV6-1 to TRBJ2-5; D is possibly TRBD1 (5 bases). This CDR3 has 16 amino acids. V was pared by 4 bases and J by 4 bases, with 19 bases between. Germline V gene data show CDR1 as MNHNS and CDR2 as SASEGT. Written as DNA, the CDR3 is TGTGCCAGCAGTGGCCGGTTCACGGTTAGGGGAGAGACCCAGTACTTC. Translated: CASSGRFTVRGETQYF.

The J gene is TRBJ2-5, the V gene TRBV5-1, with 10 bases aligning to TRBD2. J gave up 5 bases and V 5 bases, and 9 bases lay outside the gene matches. Germline V CDR1 and CDR2: SGHRS, YFSETQ. This CDR3 is built from 15 residues. CDR3 sequence: CASRAERGGRETQYF. The CDR3 nucleotides are TGCGCCAGCAGGGCGGAGCGGGGGGGCCGCGAGACCCAGTACTTC.

The J gene is TRBJ1-5, the V gene TRBV6-6; D not certain. The CDR3 extends over 12 amino acids. CDR1 is MNHNY, CDR2 SVGAGI, per germline (reference sequence). Trimming cost V 7 bases and J 5 bases, with 9 bases left between them. The CDR3 DNA reads as TGTGCCAGCAACGGTGGATATCAGCCCCAGCATTTT. Amino acids: CASNGGYQPQHF.

The table lists this clonotype with many counts. This chain joins TRBV19 and TRBJ2-1, with D perhaps matching TRBD2 (6 bases). The CDR3 runs to 14 residues. Germline V CDR1 and CDR2: LNHDA, SQIVND (reference sequence). The V and J ends lost 4 bases and 2 bases respectively, with 9 bases between them. CDR3 sequence (DNA): TGTGCCAGTAGTAGGGACTCTGCCTACAATGAGCAGTTCTTC. It encodes CASSRDSAYNEQFF.

Only a few counts were recorded for this clonotype. The rearrangement joins TRBV20-1 to TRBJ1-2; 8 nucleotides agree with TRBD1. CDR1 is DFQATT, CDR2 SNEGSKA, per germline (reference sequence). Trimming removed 3 bases from V and 4 bases from J; junction bases left unmatched: 7. This CDR3 has 14 amino acids. The CDR3 nucleotides read TGCAGTGCTAGGTCCCAAGGGACAGGCTATGGCTACACCTTC. This codes for CSARSQGTGYGYTF.

A few counts support this clonotype. The chain employs TRBV6-2 or TRBV6-3 and TRBJ2-2, with D possibly being TRBD1 (5 bases). V lost 7 bases and J 0 bases, leaving 15 bases between the germline ends. CDR3 length equals 16 residues. In germline, CDR1 is MNHEY, CDR2 SVGEGT. DNA for the CDR3: TGTGCCAGCACCAATAATAGGGGAACGAACACCGGGGAGCTGTTTTTT. Protein product: CASTNNRGTNTGELFF.

The rearrangement joins TRBV5-1 to TRBJ2-5; D is unresolved. V lost 4 bases to trimming and J lost 4 bases, with 8 bases between them. The germline V gene has CDR1 SGHRS and CDR2 YFSETQ. The CDR3 sequence is 12 residues long. CDR3 in DNA: TGCGCCAGCAGCATCACAAGAGAGACCCAGTACTTC. Translating gives CASSITRETQYF. Variable domain in full (rest from reference TRBV5-1 and TRBJ2-5): KAGVTQTPRYLIKTRGQQVTLSCSPISGHRSVSWYQQTPGQGLQFLFEYFSETQRNKGNFPGRFSGRQFSNSRSEMNVSTLELGDSALYLCASSITRETQYFGPGTRLLVL.

The V call is TRBV7-2, the J call TRBJ2-3, with a tentative D call TRBD2 (6 bases). Germline V lookup: CDR1 SGHTA, CDR2 FQGNSA. V shed 5 bases and J shed 2 bases, with 11 bases lying between them. This CDR3 region has 14 residues. CDR3 protein: CASSRDSFTDTQYF. The CDR3 coding sequence is TGTGCCAGCAGCCGGGACTCCTTCACAGATACGCAGTATTTT.

In its sample, this clonotype was seen a few times. The chain is built from TRBV4-2 and TRBJ1-2; D unclear. The CDR3 runs to 15 residues. V was cut by 0 bases and J by 5 bases, with 13 bases left in between. Germline CDR1 and CDR2: LGHNA and YNFKEQ. CDR3 in amino acids: CASSQEENLVYGYTF. The CDR3 DNA follows: TGTGCCAGCAGCCAAGAAGAAAATTTGGTATATGGCTACACCTTC.

Concerning this clonotype: This may arise from a read error, as a much more abundant clone is one base away. The J gene is TRBJ1-1, the V gene TRBV25-1; the D gene is possibly TRBD1 (5 bases). The V end lost 4 bases, the J end lost 3 bases, and 6 bases lay between the germline ends. Germline lookup yields CDR1 MGHDK and CDR2 SYGVNS. The CDR3 contains 12 residues. The CDR3 reads CASSGGDTEAFF. Written as DNA, the CDR3 is TGTGCCAGCAGTGGGGGGGACACTGAAGCTTTCTTT.

The J gene is TRBJ1-5, the V gene TRBV5-6, with a possible D match to TRBD1 (6 bases). The CDR3 has 13 residues. Per the germline V gene, CDR1 is SGHDT and CDR2 is YYEEEE. V was clipped by 1 base and J by 9 bases, with 11 bases between them. CDR3 nucleotides: TGTGCCAGCAGCTTGAGGGGGATAGTGCCCCAGCATTTT. Translation gives CASSLRGIVPQHF.